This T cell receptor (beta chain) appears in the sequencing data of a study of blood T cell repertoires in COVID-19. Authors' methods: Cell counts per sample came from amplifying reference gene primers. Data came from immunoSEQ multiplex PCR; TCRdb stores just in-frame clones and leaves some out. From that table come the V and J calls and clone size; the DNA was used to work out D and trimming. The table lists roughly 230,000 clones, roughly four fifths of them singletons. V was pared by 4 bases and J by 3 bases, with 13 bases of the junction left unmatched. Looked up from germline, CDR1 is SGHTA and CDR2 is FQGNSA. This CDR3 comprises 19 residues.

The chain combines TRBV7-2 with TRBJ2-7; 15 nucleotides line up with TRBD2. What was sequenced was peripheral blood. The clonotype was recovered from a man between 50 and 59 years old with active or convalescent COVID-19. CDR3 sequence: CASSSRSGLAGGHSYEQYF. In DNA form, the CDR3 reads TGTGCCAGCAGCTCCAGATCGGGACTAGCGGGGGGTCATAGCTACGAGCAGTACTTC.